The clone carrying this T cell receptor beta chain was detected ten times or more. Constant-segment-primed 5'RACE gave TCR alpha and TCR beta cDNA libraries with sample barcodes and UMIs. TCRdb redid the calling of the 5' RACE reads with MiXCR, one entry per CDR3 protein. The sample consists of some 64,000 distinct CDR3 sequences, about 9.4% of them appearing once. From germline, CDR1 is SGHRS and CDR2 YFSETQ. This CDR3 is built from 15 residues. V lost 2 bases, J lost 6 bases, and 7 bases stayed unmatched. This sample is part of a study of T-cell memory formation after mild COVID-19. The sequenced material came from PBMCs or a T cell subset sorted from them (not recorded which). The chain joins TRBV5-1 to TRBJ2-3; 9 bases agree with TRBD1. The TCR was taken from a young man who had mild COVID-19 (a few samples of this study predate the infection). Cell type and time point are not known. The DNA for the CDR3 is TGCGCCAGCAGCTTTCACGGACAGGGGCAGGATACGCAGTATTTT. Encoded protein: CASSFHGQGQDTQYF.